These 17 T cell receptor beta chains came from one sample sequenced in a study of Ad26.COV2.S vaccination and SARS-CoV-2 variants. The treatment: about 20 received Ad26.COV2.S at low or high dose, single or two shots; several received placebo; per-sample allocation not given. All samples were drawn on day 63, counting from the first vaccine or placebo injection. Sequencing was performed with immunoSEQ multiplex PCR; in TCRdb, only in-frame clones are kept and a portion is missing. The repertoire holds 300,000 to 350,000 clones, with 88% as singletons. Source: peripheral blood, taken in a trial of Ad26.COV2.S vaccine versus placebo. The receptors here all came from a person between 18 and 60 years old who received the Ad26.COV2.S COVID-19 vaccine or a placebo.

This chain joins TRBV6-5 and TRBJ1-1, with D uncertain. V lost 3 bases to trimming and J lost 2 bases, with 16 bases between them. Germline V gene sequence: CDR1 MNHEY, CDR2 SVGAGI. This CDR3 has 16 amino acids. The CDR3 nucleotides read TGTGCCAGCAGTTATACCTCCGGGCCCTTAAACACTGAAGCTTTCTTT. This translates into CASSYTSGPLNTEAFF.

The chain uses TRBV5-8 and TRBJ1-1; possible D gene TRBD1, 5 bases. The CDR3 runs 14 residues. Germline-derived CDR1 and CDR2 are SGHTS and YDEGEE. With 1 base removed from V and 5 bases from J, the gap between germline ends came to 12 bases. The CDR3 nucleotides are TGTGCCAGCAGCTTGTTTAGGGGATTTACTGAAGCTTTCTTT. Protein sequence: CASSLFRGFTEAFF.

In this sample, this clone turned up a few times. The chain joins TRBV5-1 to TRBJ2-3; a weak D match, TRBD1 (6 bases). Per the germline V gene, CDR1 is SGHRS and CDR2 is YFSETQ. With 0 bases removed from V and 0 bases from J, the gap between germline ends came to 8 bases. CDR3 length: 15 residues. The CDR3 loop is CASSLGDTSTDTQYF. CDR3 nucleotides: TGCGCCAGCAGCTTGGGGGACACTAGCACAGATACGCAGTATTTT.

The genes are TRBV11-2 and TRBJ2-2, with TRBD2 matching 8 bases. Losses at the gene ends were 6 bases for V and 4 bases for J; bases not matched to a gene: 10. Germline V lookup: CDR1 SGHAT, CDR2 FQNNGV. The length of the CDR3 is 16 residues. CDR3: CASRRGAGVGTGELFF. CDR3 DNA: TGTGCCAGCAGAAGGGGAGCGGGAGTCGGCACCGGGGAGCTGTTTTTT.

This clone was seen just once. Here the CDR3 reads CASSSPKQGDTQYF. For the CDR3, the DNA is TGTGCCAGCAGCTCGCCGAAGCAGGGGGATACGCAGTATTTT. The rearrangement links TRBV7-9 to TRBJ2-3; weak D call: TRBD1 (6 bases). CDR3 length equals 14 residues. CDR1 SEHNR and CDR2 FQNEAQ come from the germline V gene (reference sequence). Trimming took 4 bases from V and 6 from J, leaving 14 bases between them.

This rearrangement joins TRBV15 to TRBJ2-1; 9 nucleotides line up with TRBD2. The CDR3 extends over 15 amino acids. V was clipped by 1 base and J by 7 bases; unmatched bases: 5. Germline loops: CDR1 LNHNV, CDR2 YYDKDF (reference sequence). The CDR3 DNA sequence: TGTGCCACCAGCAGAGCGAGCGGGAGGATTAATGAGCAGTTCTTC. This gives the protein CATSRASGRINEQFF. Using reference TRBV15 and TRBJ2-1 for the parts outside the CDR3, the full variable domain is DAMVIQNPRYQVTQFGKPVTLSCSQTLNHNVMYWYQQKSSQAPKLLFHYYDKDFNNEADTPDNFQSRRPNTSFCFLDIRSPGLGDTAMYLCATSRASGRINEQFFGPGTRLTVL.

CDR3 loop: CASSQGIFLTYNEQFF. In DNA form, the CDR3 reads TGCGCCAGCAGCCAAGGCATCTTCCTTACCTACAATGAGCAGTTCTTC. The genes are TRBV4-1 and TRBJ2-1; no reliable D call. This CDR3 is built from 16 residues. V lost 1 base to trimming and J lost 2 bases, with 12 bases between them. The germline V gene encodes CDR1 MGHRA and CDR2 YSYEKL.

The chain carries TRBV28 and TRBJ1-1; 11 bases are a match to TRBD1. This CDR3 comprises 16 residues. V was pared by 5 bases and J by 1 base, with 6 bases of the junction left unmatched. Germline V gene lookup returns CDR1 MDHEN and CDR2 SYDVKM. CDR3 DNA sequence: TGTGCCAGCAGTCCGGGGACAGGGGGTTCGAACACTGAAGCTTTCTTT. Translation: CASSPGTGGSNTEAFF.

The table lists this clone with a count of one. The chain combines TRBV9 with TRBJ1-3; a weak D match, TRBD1 (5 bases). The germline gives CDR1 SGDLS, CDR2 YYNGEE. There are 21 residues in the CDR3. V was clipped by 1 base and J by 0 bases, with 26 bases between them. Here the CDR3 reads CASSVSPSARPGRSSGNTIYF. CDR3 coding DNA: TGTGCCAGCAGCGTAAGTCCATCTGCCCGACCGGGACGGAGCTCTGGAAACACCATATATTTT.

The rearrangement links TRBV7-2 to TRBJ2-7; TRBD1 matches 12 bases. V lost 1 base and J lost 6; bases outside the gene matches: 7. This CDR3 has 16 amino acids. CDR1 and CDR2 from the germline V gene are SGHTA and FQGNSA. The CDR3 sequence: CASSLVSGTGGFEQYF. CDR3 in DNA: TGTGCCAGCAGCTTAGTTTCCGGGACAGGGGGCTTCGAGCAGTACTTC.

In its sample, this clone was seen a few times. The chain employs TRBV19 and TRBJ2-7; a possible D gene is TRBD2 (6 bases). V lost 6 bases to trimming and J lost 0 bases, with 6 bases between them. CDR1 is LNHDA, CDR2 SQIVND, per germline (reference sequence). The CDR3 is 12 amino acids. CDR3 bases: TGTGCCAGTAGGGGGGGCTCCTACGAGCAGTACTTC. Translation: CASRGGSYEQYF.

The table lists this clone with a count of one. This chain uses TRBV7-8 with TRBJ1-3; TRBD1 matches 10 bases. Germline-derived CDR1 and CDR2 are SGHVS and FQNEAQ. This CDR3 region has 16 residues. V dropped 0 bases and J dropped 2; count of bases not matched to a gene: 1. Here the CDR3 DNA reads TGTGCCAGCAGCTTAGCGGGGACAGGGGCTGGAAACACCATATATTTT. This gives the protein CASSLAGTGAGNTIYF.

The rearrangement links TRBV6-5 to TRBJ1-4; the D gene is possibly TRBD1 (5 bases). Trimming shortened V by 2 bases and J by 7 bases, and 14 bases separated the two germline ends. The CDR3 covers 15 residues. Germline V gives CDR1 MNHEY, CDR2 SVGAGI. CDR3 nucleotides: TGTGCCAGCAGTTACGGGGACCGCCGAGGTGAAAAACTGTTTTTT. Its translation is CASSYGDRRGEKLFF.

The chain has TRBV5-8 and TRBJ2-1; D call uncertain. Trimming removed 7 bases at V and 3 bases at J, with 8 bases between. CDR1 and CDR2 (germline): SGHTS, YDEGEE. The CDR3 is 12 amino acids. The CDR3 DNA sequence: TGTGCCAGCTCCGGGCTCTACAATGAGCAGTTCTTC. This translates into CASSGLYNEQFF. Together with reference TRBV5-8 and TRBJ2-1, the CDR3 gives the full variable domain: EAGVTQSPTHLIKTRGQQATLRCSPISGHTSVYWYQQALGLGLQFLLWYDEGEERNRGNFPPRFSGRQFPNYSSELNVNALELEDSALYLCASSGLYNEQFFGPGTRLTVL.

V is TRBV30 and J is TRBJ1-1; 9 bases fit TRBD1. The CDR3 has 15 residues. The V and J ends lost 7 bases and 3 bases, in that order; junction bases with no gene match: 12. Germline V CDR1 and CDR2: GTSNPN, SVGIG (reference sequence). The CDR3 bases are TGTGCCTCTTCGCACCTACAGGGGGCTTACACTGAAGCTTTCTTT. Its translation is CASSHLQGAYTEAFF.

The chain is built from TRBV3-1 (or the pseudogene TRBV3-2) and TRBJ2-1; D remains ambiguous. Germline values: CDR1 LGHDT, CDR2 YNNKEL (reference sequence). V was clipped by 1 base and J by 7 bases, with 14 bases between them. This CDR3 comprises 15 residues. The CDR3 protein is CASSQVLVAANEQFF. The CDR3 DNA reads as TGTGCCAGCAGCCAAGTATTAGTGGCAGCTAATGAGCAGTTCTTC.

In its sample, this clone was seen once. This chain uses TRBV27 with TRBJ2-1; 7 bases agree with TRBD1. The germline gives CDR1 MNHEY, CDR2 SMNVEV (reference sequence). CDR3 length equals 15 residues. V lost 0 bases and J lost 6; bases outside the gene matches: 5. In nucleotides, the CDR3 is TGTGCCAGCAGTTTATCGCTGACAGGGCCCAATGAGCAGTTCTTC. Translating gives CASSLSLTGPNEQFF.